Reported below is one T cell receptor beta chain. With 2 bases removed from V and 0 bases from J, the gap between germline ends came to 7 bases. Germline V gives CDR1 KGHSH, CDR2 LQKENI. The CDR3 has 15 amino acids. Unique molecular identifiers were attached to individual cDNA molecules. TCRdb ran MiXCR on the 5' RACE reads and lists one entry per CDR3 protein. The sample lists 60,000 to 75,000 distinct CDR3 sequences, about 10% seen once, with under 7% in the top ten. This specimen comes from a study of early T cells in non-severe SARS-CoV-2 infection. The sample consisted of whole blood, taken at baseline. V usage is TRBV18 and J usage is TRBJ1-4; the D is unclear. The clonotype originates from an adult who was a healthcare worker with PCR-confirmed SARS-CoV-2 infection or an uninfected control (not recorded which). CDR3 nucleotides: TGTGCCAGCTCACCAACGACAACAACTAATGAAAAACTGTTTTTT. It specifies CASSPTTTTNEKLFF.